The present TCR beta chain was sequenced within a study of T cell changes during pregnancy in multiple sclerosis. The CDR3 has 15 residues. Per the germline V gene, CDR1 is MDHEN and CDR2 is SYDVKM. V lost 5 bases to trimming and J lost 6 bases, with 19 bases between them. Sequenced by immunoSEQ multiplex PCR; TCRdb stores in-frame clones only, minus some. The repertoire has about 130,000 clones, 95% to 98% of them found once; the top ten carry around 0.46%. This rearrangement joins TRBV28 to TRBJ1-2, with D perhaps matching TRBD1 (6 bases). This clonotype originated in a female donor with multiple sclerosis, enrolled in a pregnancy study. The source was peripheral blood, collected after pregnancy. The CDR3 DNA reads TGTGCCAGCAGTATGGGCGGGGGCTGGGGCGATGGCTACACCTTC. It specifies CASSMGGGWGDGYTF.